This T cell receptor beta chain was documented in a study of blood T cell repertoires in COVID-19. Study-level information: The United States, Italy and Spain were the sources of the acute and convalescent COVID-19 samples.

The V end was cut by 5 bases, the J end by 4 bases, with 13 bases between. The CDR3 spans 14 residues. Germline lookup yields CDR1 SGHDT and CDR2 YYEEEE. Some clones are missing from TCRdb's copy, which holds only in-frame ones; the method was immunoSEQ multiplex PCR. The sample holds around 400,000 clones; approximately 91% are singletons and the top ten take 1.4%. The chain links TRBV5-6 to TRBJ2-1; weak D call: TRBD1 (6 bases). The source of this sequence is a woman younger than 30 who had been exposed to COVID-19. The specimen was PBMCs or T cells enriched from blood (not recorded which). CDR3 protein: CASRQGRPYNEQFF. The CDR3 bases are TGTGCCAGCAGACAGGGACGGCCTTACAATGAGCAGTTCTTC. The whole variable domain, remainder taken from reference TRBV5-6 and TRBJ2-1, is DAGVTQSPTHLIKTRGQQVTLRCSPKSGHDTVSWYQQALGQGPQFIFQYYEEEERQRGNFPDRFSGHQFPNYSSELNVNALLLGDSALYLCASRQGRPYNEQFFGPGTRLTVL.